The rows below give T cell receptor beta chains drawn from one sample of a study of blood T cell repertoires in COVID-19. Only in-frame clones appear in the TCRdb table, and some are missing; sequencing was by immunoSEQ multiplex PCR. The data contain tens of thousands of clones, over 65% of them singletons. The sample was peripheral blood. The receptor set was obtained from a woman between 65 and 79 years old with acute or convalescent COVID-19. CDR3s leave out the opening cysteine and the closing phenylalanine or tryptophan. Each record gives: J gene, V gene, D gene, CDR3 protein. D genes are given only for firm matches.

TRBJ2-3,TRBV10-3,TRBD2,AISEPAGAAGDTQY
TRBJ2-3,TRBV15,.,ATSRAPGQTDTQY
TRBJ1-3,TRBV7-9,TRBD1,ASSLDRGTFGNTIY
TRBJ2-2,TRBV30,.,AWTRQGASTGELF
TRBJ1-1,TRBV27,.,ASSPGRRNTEAF
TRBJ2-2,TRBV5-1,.,ASSLGLPGELF
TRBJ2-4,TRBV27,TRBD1,ASSRQGRGNIQY
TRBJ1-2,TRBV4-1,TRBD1,ASSQVDRTYGYT
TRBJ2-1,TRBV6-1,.,ASSEYVGLAGRNEQF
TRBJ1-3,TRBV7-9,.,ASSLGEYGSGNTIY
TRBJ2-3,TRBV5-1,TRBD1,ASSRGQGAFDITDTQY
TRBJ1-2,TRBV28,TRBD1,ASSSKLQGAVNYGYT
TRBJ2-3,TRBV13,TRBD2,ASSRPGLAGGITDTQY
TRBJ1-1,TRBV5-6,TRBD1,ASSLRGTGSTEAF
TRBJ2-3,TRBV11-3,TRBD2,ASSLKTSGKSTDTQY
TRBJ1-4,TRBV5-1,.,ASSFQSATNEKLF
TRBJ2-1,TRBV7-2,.,ASSRTLSSYNEQF
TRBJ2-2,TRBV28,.,ASQDTGELF
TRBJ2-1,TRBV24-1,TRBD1,ATSITDRGDEQF
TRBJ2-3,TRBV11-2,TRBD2,ASSVLGSGLAGKGDTQY
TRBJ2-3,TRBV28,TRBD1,ASSGTGTGRGGGTDTQY
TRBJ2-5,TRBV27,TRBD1,ASSLFVRDRGPIQETQY
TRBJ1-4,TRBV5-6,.,ASSPAGSGSDEKLF
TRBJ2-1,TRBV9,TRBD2,ASSVEPLAGGQYNEQF
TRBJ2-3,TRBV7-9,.,ASSSRTLTDTQY
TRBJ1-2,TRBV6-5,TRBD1,ASSYSGVGTGYGYT
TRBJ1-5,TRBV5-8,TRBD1,ASSLASGGNQPQH
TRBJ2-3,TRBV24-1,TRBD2,ATRDQGGGTDTQY
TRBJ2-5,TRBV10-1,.,ASSEPAGGAETQY
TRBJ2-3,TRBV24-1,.,ATSLGASVPDTQY
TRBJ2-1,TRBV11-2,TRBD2,ASSSWGSGYNEQF
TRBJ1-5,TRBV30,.,AWSVRGRVNQPQH
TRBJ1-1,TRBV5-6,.,ASSLDLRLNTEAF
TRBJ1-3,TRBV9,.,ASSVEAGLQNTIY
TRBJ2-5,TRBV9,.,ASSVDLEETQY
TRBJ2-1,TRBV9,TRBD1,ASSVGGGAYNEQF
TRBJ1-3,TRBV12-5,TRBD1,ASGSGQGSGNTIY
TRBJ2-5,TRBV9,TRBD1,ASSPWTGPRETQY
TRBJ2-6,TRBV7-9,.,ASSFYGSRSGANVLT
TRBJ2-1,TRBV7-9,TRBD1,ASSLVTGMDEQF